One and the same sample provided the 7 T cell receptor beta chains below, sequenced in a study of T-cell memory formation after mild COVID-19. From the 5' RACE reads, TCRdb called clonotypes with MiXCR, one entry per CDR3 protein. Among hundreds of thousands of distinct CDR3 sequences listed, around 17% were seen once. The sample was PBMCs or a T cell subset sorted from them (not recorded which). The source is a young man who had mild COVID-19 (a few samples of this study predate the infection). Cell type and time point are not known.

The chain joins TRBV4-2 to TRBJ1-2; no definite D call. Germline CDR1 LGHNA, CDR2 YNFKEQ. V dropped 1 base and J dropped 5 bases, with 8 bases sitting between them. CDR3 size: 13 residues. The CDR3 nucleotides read TGTGCCAGCAGCCAAGGGTCAGAATATGGCTACACCTTC. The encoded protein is CASSQGSEYGYTF.

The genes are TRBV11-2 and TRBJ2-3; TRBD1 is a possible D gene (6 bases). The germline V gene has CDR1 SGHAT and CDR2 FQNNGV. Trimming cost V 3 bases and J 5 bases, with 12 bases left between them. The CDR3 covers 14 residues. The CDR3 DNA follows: TGTGCCAGCAGCTTCACAGGGACGGGAGATACGCAGTATTTT. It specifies CASSFTGTGDTQYF.

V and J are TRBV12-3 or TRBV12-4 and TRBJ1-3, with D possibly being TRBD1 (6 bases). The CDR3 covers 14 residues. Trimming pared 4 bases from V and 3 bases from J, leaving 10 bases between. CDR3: CASSWDTYGNTIYF. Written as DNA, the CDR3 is TGTGCCAGCAGTTGGGACACCTATGGAAACACCATATATTTT.

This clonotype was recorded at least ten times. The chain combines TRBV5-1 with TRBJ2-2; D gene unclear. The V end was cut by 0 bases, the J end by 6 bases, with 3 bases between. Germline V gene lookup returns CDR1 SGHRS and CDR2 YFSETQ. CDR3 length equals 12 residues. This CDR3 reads CASSLDSGELFF. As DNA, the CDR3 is TGCGCCAGCAGCTTGGACTCCGGGGAGCTGTTTTTT.

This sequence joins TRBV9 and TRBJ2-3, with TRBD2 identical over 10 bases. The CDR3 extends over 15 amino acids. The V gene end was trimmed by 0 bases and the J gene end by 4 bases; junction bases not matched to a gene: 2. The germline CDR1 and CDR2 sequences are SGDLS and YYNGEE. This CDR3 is CASSVAAGGSDTQYF. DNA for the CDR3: TGTGCCAGCAGCGTAGCAGCGGGGGGGTCAGATACGCAGTATTTT.

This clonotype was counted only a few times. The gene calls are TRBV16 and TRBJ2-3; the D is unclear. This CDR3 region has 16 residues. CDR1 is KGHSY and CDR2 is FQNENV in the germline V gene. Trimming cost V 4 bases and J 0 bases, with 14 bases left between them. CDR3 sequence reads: CASSRSNRPSTDTQYF. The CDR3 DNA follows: TGTGCCAGCAGCCGATCAAACCGACCTAGCACAGATACGCAGTATTTT.

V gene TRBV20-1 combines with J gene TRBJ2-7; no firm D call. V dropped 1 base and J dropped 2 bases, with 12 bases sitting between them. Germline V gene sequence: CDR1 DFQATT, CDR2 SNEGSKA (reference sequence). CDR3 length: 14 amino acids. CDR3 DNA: TGCAGTGCTAGAGCCCAGGTCACGGCCTACGAGCAGTACGTC. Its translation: CSARAQVTAYEQYV.